A selection of T cell receptor beta chains follows, all from one sample in a study of cytomegalovirus exposure and HLA in healthy donors. Repertoires were generated with immunoSEQ multiplex PCR, while TCRdb's copy carries only in-frame clones and drops some. The sample consists of approximately 190,000 clones, roughly 68% of them appearing once. The sample taken for sequencing was PBMCs. The receptors here all came from a woman in her thirties in good health and CMV-seronegative. Both conserved end residues are part of each CDR3. The D gene is left open where the match is weak. Size is omitted from some rows. Given values are once, few, many or a class for expanded clones.

TRBJ1-2 | TRBD1 | TRBV18 | NA | CASSPGTGEDGYTF | TGTGCCAGCTCACCTGGGACAGGGGAGGATGGCTACACCTTC
TRBJ1-2 | TRBD1 | TRBV4-1 | NA | CASSQEGQGVYGYTF | TGCGCCAGCAGCCAAGAGGGACAGGGGGTATATGGCTACACCTTC
TRBJ2-6 | NA | TRBV7-9 | NA | CASSLSSGANVLTF | TGTGCCAGCAGCTTGAGCTCTGGGGCCAACGTCCTGACTTTC
TRBJ2-3 | NA | TRBV6-6 | NA | CASNKGGGGTDTQYF | TGTGCCAGCAATAAAGGAGGGGGGGGCACAGATACGCAGTATTTT
TRBJ2-7 | NA | TRBV11-2 | NA | CASTSKGPGGNEQYF | TGTGCCAGCACGTCAAAGGGGCCAGGAGGGAACGAGCAGTACTTC
TRBJ1-1 | NA | TRBV6-6 | NA | CASSYPGLNTEAFF | TGTGCCAGCAGTTACCCGGGGTTGAACACTGAAGCTTTCTTT
TRBJ2-3 | NA | TRBV25-1 | NA | CASSPTGDTQYF | TGTGCCAGCAGCCCCACCGGGGATACGCAGTATTTT
TRBJ2-7 | TRBD1 | TRBV10-2 | few | CASRGDRGEQYF | TGCGCCAGCAGGGGGGACAGGGGCGAGCAGTACTTC
TRBJ2-5 | TRBD1 | TRBV7-2 | few | CASSLGGAGGETQYF | TGTGCCAGCAGCTTAGGGGGGGCAGGGGGCGAGACCCAGTACTTC
TRBJ1-4 | NA | TRBV9 | NA | CASSLQGGQLFF | TGTGCCAGCAGCCTGCAGGGTGGGCAACTGTTTTTT
TRBJ2-7 | TRBD2 | TRBV4-3 | NA | CASSQDGLAYEQYF | TGCGCCAGCAGCCAAGATGGACTAGCTTACGAGCAGTACTTC
TRBJ2-3 | TRBD2 | TRBV30 | few | CAWNRGLAGGSDTQYF | TGTGCCTGGAATAGAGGGCTAGCGGGCGGGTCAGATACGCAGTATTTT
TRBJ1-5 | NA | TRBV12-5 | NA | CASGWDIAKSNQPQHF | TGTGCTAGTGGCTGGGACATCGCCAAGAGCAATCAGCCCCAGCATTTT
TRBJ2-1 | NA | TRBV10-1 | few | CASSRNSEQFF | TGCGCCAGCAGCCGAAACAGTGAGCAGTTCTTC
TRBJ2-7 | NA | TRBV7-9 | NA | CASNFFGGYEQYF | TGTGCCAGCAATTTCTTCGGAGGCTACGAGCAGTACTTC
TRBJ2-3 | TRBD2 | TRBV5-1 | NA | CASSLRLAGVSSTDTQYF | TGCGCCAGCAGCTTGAGGCTAGCGGGGGTCTCTAGCACAGATACGCAGTATTTT
TRBJ2-1 | TRBD1 | TRBV7-9 | NA | CASSPDRGDTYEQFF | TGTGCCAGCAGCCCCGACAGGGGGGACACTTATGAGCAGTTCTTC
TRBJ1-5 | TRBD1 | TRBV7-9 | NA | CASSRGQVGQPQHF | TGTGCCAGCAGCAGAGGACAGGTCGGTCAGCCCCAGCATTTT
TRBJ2-2 | NA | TRBV5-1 | NA | CASSSIPSTGELFF | TGCGCCAGCAGCTCCATCCCGAGCACCGGGGAGCTGTTTTTT
TRBJ2-1 | TRBD2 | TRBV4-2 | NA | CASSQDGGGPYNEQFF | TGTGCCAGCAGCCAAGACGGGGGAGGGCCCTACAATGAGCAGTTCTTC
TRBJ1-2 | NA | TRBV5-3 | once | CARSPARGNDGYTF | TGTGCCAGAAGCCCGGCACGGGGAAACGATGGCTACACCTTC
TRBJ2-6 | NA | TRBV4-1 | NA | CASSFLAVGANVLTF | TGCGCCAGCAGCTTCCTTGCGGTTGGGGCCAACGTCCTGACTTTC
TRBJ2-7 | TRBD1 | TRBV5-1 | NA | CASSLTPGGVSYEQYF | TGCGCCAGCAGCTTGACTCCAGGGGGAGTTAGTTACGAGCAGTACTTC
TRBJ1-2 | TRBD1 | TRBV27 | once | CASSLFGRTGLYGYTF | TGTGCCAGCAGTTTATTCGGTCGGACAGGGCTATATGGCTACACCTTC
TRBJ2-5 | TRBD1 | TRBV7-3 | once | CASSFLGGGGETQYF | TGTGCCAGCAGCTTCTTAGGGGGCGGAGGAGAGACCCAGTACTTC
TRBJ2-5 | NA | TRBV7-2 | few | CASSLGGGGGETQYF | TGTGCCAGCAGCTTAGGCGGCGGGGGCGGAGAGACCCAGTACTTC
TRBJ2-1 | TRBD1 | TRBV15 | few | CATSRVRQGYNEQFF | TGTGCCACCAGCAGAGTGCGACAGGGGTACAATGAGCAGTTCTTC
TRBJ2-5 | TRBD1 | TRBV6-5 | NA | CASSKGQQETQYF | TGTGCCAGCAGTAAGGGACAGCAAGAGACCCAGTACTTC
TRBJ2-5 | NA | TRBV5-6 | once | CASSRLVGAETQYF | TGTGCCAGCAGCCGACTAGTAGGGGCGGAGACCCAGTACTTC
TRBJ1-6 | NA | TRBV7-8 | NA | CASSFRPTEAYSPLHF | TGTGCCAGCAGCTTCCGGCCAACGGAGGCCTATTCACCCCTCCACTTT
TRBJ2-2 | NA | TRBV4-1 | few | CASSQADLGFLTGELFF | TGCGCCAGCAGCCAAGCTGACTTGGGTTTTCTTACCGGGGAGCTGTTTTTT
TRBJ2-1 | TRBD2 | TRBV27 | once | CASSEIGLAEGGYYNEQFF | TGTGCCAGCAGCGAAATTGGACTAGCGGAGGGGGGGTACTACAATGAGCAGTTCTTC
TRBJ2-1 | TRBD2 | TRBV6-5 | NA | CASSSLSGAAYNEQFF | TGTGCCAGCAGTTCCCTTAGCGGGGCAGCCTACAATGAGCAGTTCTTC
TRBJ1-3 | TRBD1 | TRBV7-9 | NA | CASSFTGDPGNTIYF | TGTGCCAGCAGCTTCACAGGGGATCCTGGAAACACCATATATTTT
TRBJ2-2 | NA | TRBV5-5 | NA | CASSFSTGELFF | TGTGCCAGCAGCTTCTCTACCGGGGAGCTGTTTTTT
TRBJ1-1 | NA | TRBV19 | NA | CASSQQGTGGTEAFF | TGTGCCAGTAGTCAACAGGGAACGGGTGGCACTGAAGCTTTCTTT
TRBJ2-1 | NA | TRBV30 | NA | CASMRAISYNEQFF | TGTGCCTCGATGAGGGCGATCTCCTACAATGAGCAGTTCTTC
TRBJ2-7 | TRBD2 | TRBV11-1 | NA | CASSFLAGGSYEQYF | TGTGCCAGCAGCTTTTTAGCGGGGGGCTCCTACGAGCAGTACTTC